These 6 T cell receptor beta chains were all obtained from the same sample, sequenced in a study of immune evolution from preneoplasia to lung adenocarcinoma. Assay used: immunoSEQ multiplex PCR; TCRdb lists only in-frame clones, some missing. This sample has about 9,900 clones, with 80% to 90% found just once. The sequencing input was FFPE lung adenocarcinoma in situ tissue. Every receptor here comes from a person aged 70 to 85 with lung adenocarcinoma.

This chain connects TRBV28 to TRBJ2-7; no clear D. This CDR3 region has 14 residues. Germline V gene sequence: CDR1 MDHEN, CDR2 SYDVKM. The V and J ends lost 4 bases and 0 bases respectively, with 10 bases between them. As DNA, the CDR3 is TGTGCCAGCAGTTCAGGCGCAATCTCCTACGAGCAGTACTTC. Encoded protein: CASSSGAISYEQYF.

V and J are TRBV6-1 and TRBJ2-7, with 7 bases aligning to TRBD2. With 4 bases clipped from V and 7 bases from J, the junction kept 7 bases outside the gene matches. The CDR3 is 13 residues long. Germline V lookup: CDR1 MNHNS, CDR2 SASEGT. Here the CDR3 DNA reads TGTGCCAGCAGTGGAAGGCCGGGGGGAGAGCAGTACTTC. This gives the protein CASSGRPGGEQYF.

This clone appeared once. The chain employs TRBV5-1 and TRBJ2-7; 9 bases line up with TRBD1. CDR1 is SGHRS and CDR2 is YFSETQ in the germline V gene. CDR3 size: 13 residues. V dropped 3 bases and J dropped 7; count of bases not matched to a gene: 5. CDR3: CASSWKTGGEQYF. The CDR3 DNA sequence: TGCGCCAGCAGCTGGAAGACAGGGGGGGAGCAGTACTTC.

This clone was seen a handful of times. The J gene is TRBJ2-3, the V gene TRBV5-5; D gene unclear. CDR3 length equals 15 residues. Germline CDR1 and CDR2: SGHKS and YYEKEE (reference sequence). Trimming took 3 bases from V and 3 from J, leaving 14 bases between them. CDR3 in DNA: TGTGCCAGCAGCTCTCGGGCCCAAAGAACAGATACGCAGTATTTT. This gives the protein CASSSRAQRTDTQYF.

In nucleotides, the CDR3 is TGTGCCAGCAGTCTTAGCGGGGCGTCACTATACGAGCAGTACTTC. This sequence encodes CASSLSGASLYEQYF. This chain connects TRBV9 to TRBJ2-7, with 8 nucleotides matching TRBD2. This CDR3 is 15 amino acids long. Trimming at V came to 5 bases and at J to 4 bases, leaving 11 bases not matched to a gene. In germline, CDR1 is SGDLS, CDR2 YYNGEE.

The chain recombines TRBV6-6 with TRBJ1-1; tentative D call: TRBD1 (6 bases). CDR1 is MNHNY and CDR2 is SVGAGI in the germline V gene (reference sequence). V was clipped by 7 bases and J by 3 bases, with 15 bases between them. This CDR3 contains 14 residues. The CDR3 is CASTIRDMHTEAFF. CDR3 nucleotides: TGTGCCAGCACGATCCGGGACATGCACACTGAAGCTTTCTTT.